The 23 T cell receptor beta chains reported below all come from one sample, sequenced in a study of blood T cell repertoires in COVID-19. Generated by immunoSEQ multiplex PCR, the TCRdb table keeps only in-frame clones and is missing some. In the table there are over 150,000 clones, roughly 79% of which are singletons. Sequenced input: peripheral blood. These receptors all stem from a woman aged 80 or older with COVID-19, enrolled during active disease.

The J gene is TRBJ2-7, the V gene TRBV6-6; tentatively, D is TRBD2 (6 bases). CDR3 length: 14 residues. Germline CDR1 MNHNY, CDR2 SVGAGI (reference sequence). V was trimmed by 7 bases and J by 2 bases, leaving 15 bases between them. CDR3 residues: CASTRDFSPYEQYF. CDR3 nucleotides: TGTGCCAGCACCCGGGACTTCAGTCCCTACGAGCAGTACTTC.

The chain links TRBV19 to TRBJ2-2; 14 bases are a match to TRBD2. The germline gives CDR1 LNHDA, CDR2 SQIVND (reference sequence). CDR3 length: 15 amino acids. J lost 5 bases, V lost 10 bases, and 6 bases had no gene match. The CDR3 sequence is CANRGLAGDTGELFF. CDR3 bases: TGTGCCAATAGGGGACTAGCGGGAGATACCGGGGAGCTGTTTTTT. Using reference TRBV19 and TRBJ2-2 for the parts outside the CDR3, the full variable domain is DGGITQSPKYLFRKEGQNVTLSCEQNLNHDAMYWYRQDPGQGLRLIYYSQIVNDFQKGDIAEGYSVSREKKESFPLTVTSAQKNPTAFYLCANRGLAGDTGELFFGEGSRLTVL.

The chain employs TRBV5-1 and TRBJ1-4, with a tentative D call TRBD1 (5 bases). Germline V gene sequence: CDR1 SGHRS, CDR2 YFSETQ. V lost 9 bases to trimming and J lost 4 bases, with 13 bases between them. CDR3 length: 13 amino acids. CDR3 bases: TGCGCCACCGCCCGGGGGATTAATGAAAAACTGTTTTTT. As protein: CATARGINEKLFF.

This clone was found once. V is TRBV27 and J is TRBJ1-4; the D gene is possibly TRBD1 (6 bases). There are 14 residues in the CDR3. V was pared by 3 bases and J by 8 bases, with 13 bases between. In germline, CDR1 is MNHEY, CDR2 SMNVEV (reference sequence). The CDR3 sequence: CASSFLQGEEKLFF. The DNA of the CDR3 is TGTGCCAGCAGTTTTTTACAGGGCGAGGAAAAACTGTTTTTT.

This chain links TRBV5-1 with TRBJ2-2; 7 bases match TRBD2. Looked up from germline, CDR1 is SGHRS and CDR2 is YFSETQ. The CDR3 runs to 18 residues. Unmatched junction bases numbered 10, after V lost 0 bases and J lost 2 bases. Written as DNA, the CDR3 is TGCGCCAGCAGCTTGGCTGGAGCTCCGGGACTAAACACCGGGGAGCTGTTTTTT. It yields the protein CASSLAGAPGLNTGELFF.

The chain employs TRBV3-1 (or the pseudogene TRBV3-2) and TRBJ2-7; 7 bases align to TRBD1. The CDR3 has 13 residues. CDR1 and CDR2 (germline): LGHDT, YNNKEL (reference sequence). The J segment lost 6 bases and the V segment lost 5 bases, leaving 7 bases of the junction unmatched. The CDR3 region has the DNA TGTGCCAGCAGCACCGGGACAGTGAGCGAGCAGTACTTC. Protein: CASSTGTVSEQYF.

The chain uses TRBV29-1 and TRBJ1-1; unclear D gene. This CDR3 region has 13 residues. Germline CDR1 and CDR2: SQVTM and ANQGSEA. V lost 6 bases to trimming and J lost 2 bases, with 13 bases between them. In DNA form, the CDR3 reads TGCAGCGTCATCCCCGGTCACAACACTGAAGCTTTCTTT. As protein: CSVIPGHNTEAFF.

This chain's CDR3 is CASSTIGTGDTEAFF. CDR3 bases: TGTGCCAGTAGTACTATCGGGACAGGGGACACTGAAGCTTTCTTT. V is TRBV19 and J is TRBJ1-1; 10 nucleotides align to TRBD1. V shed 4 bases and J 3 bases; nucleotides not matched to a gene: 5. CDR1 is LNHDA, CDR2 SQIVND, per germline (reference sequence). The CDR3 runs to 15 residues.

The J gene is TRBJ2-5, the V gene TRBV25-1, with D maybe TRBD2 (5 bases). This CDR3 is built from 14 residues. Trimming took off 4 bases at V and 1 base at J, with 10 bases between the two ends. Germline-derived CDR1 and CDR2 are MGHDK and SYGVNS. The CDR3 DNA reads TGTGCCAGCAGTGCAGGACTGGGCCAAGAGACCCAGTACTTC. Translation gives CASSAGLGQETQYF.

The chain employs TRBV10-3 and TRBJ1-1; tentatively, D is TRBD1 (5 bases). The CDR3 runs 16 residues. Trimming pared 0 bases from V and 0 bases from J, leaving 11 bases between. Looked up from germline, CDR1 is ENHRY and CDR2 is SYGVKD. The CDR3 loop reads CAISESRGRLNTEAFF. For the CDR3, the DNA is TGTGCCATCAGTGAGTCCCGGGGGAGGCTGAACACTGAAGCTTTCTTT.

This sequence joins TRBV24-1 and TRBJ1-5, with D perhaps matching TRBD1 (5 bases). The V end lost 6 bases, the J end lost 6 bases, and 11 bases lay between the germline ends. This CDR3 region has 13 residues. Germline CDR1 and CDR2: KGHDR and SFDVKD. The CDR3 loop reads CATSSGLGQPQHF. The CDR3 DNA reads TGTGCCACCAGTTCAGGGCTTGGTCAGCCCCAGCATTTT.

The chain uses TRBV18 and TRBJ2-5; D remains unclear. There are 12 residues in the CDR3. The germline V and J ends were trimmed by 3 bases and 4 bases, with 6 bases remaining between them. CDR1 is KGHSH and CDR2 is LQKENI in the germline V gene. In nucleotides, the CDR3 is TGTGCCAGCTCACCTACGGGAGAGACCCAGTACTTC. Residues: CASSPTGETQYF.

The chain is built from TRBV5-3 and TRBJ1-3; TRBD1 matches at 7 bases. TRBV5-3 is recorded as an ORF, its role being uncertain. The CDR3 contains 17 residues. Germline trimming cut 3 bases from V and 1 base from J; bases unmatched to any gene: 10. The CDR3 reads CARSSLRGGFSGNTIYF. In DNA, the CDR3 is TGTGCCAGAAGCTCCCTGAGAGGGGGCTTTTCTGGAAACACCATATATTTT.

This chain uses TRBV7-9 with TRBJ2-2; a possible D gene is TRBD2 (6 bases). CDR3 size: 17 residues. V was pared by 4 bases and J by 1 base, with 16 bases between. Germline V gives CDR1 SEHNR, CDR2 FQNEAQ (reference sequence). The CDR3 bases are TGTGCCAGCAGCTCCTCCTTCGCGGGGTTGAACACCGGGGAGCTGTTTTTT. Translated: CASSSSFAGLNTGELFF.

Only one count was recorded for this clone. V gene TRBV18 combines with J gene TRBJ1-3, with 9 nucleotides matching TRBD1. This CDR3 is 15 amino acids long. The V segment lost 5 bases and the J segment 0 bases; nucleotides outside the gene matches: 2. Germline V gives CDR1 KGHSH, CDR2 LQKENI. The DNA for the CDR3 is TGTGCCAGCTCAACGACAGGGGGCTCTGGAAACACCATATATTTT. Translating it yields CASSTTGGSGNTIYF.

This chain links TRBV5-6 with TRBJ1-2, with 9 bases that match TRBD1. The V gene end was trimmed by 6 bases and the J gene end by 3 bases; junction bases not matched to a gene: 6. The CDR3 is made up of 14 amino acids. Germline CDR1 SGHDT, CDR2 YYEEEE. CDR3 in DNA: TGTGCCAGCATTCAAACAGGGGGCGACTATGGCTACACCTTC. Amino acids: CASIQTGGDYGYTF.

The V call is TRBV6-1, the J call TRBJ2-3; tentative D call: TRBD1 (6 bases). The germline V gene encodes CDR1 MNHNS and CDR2 SASEGT. V was pared by 3 bases and J by 0 bases, with 7 bases between. The CDR3 covers 14 residues. CDR3 protein: CASSDRGSTDTQYF. The CDR3 coding sequence is TGTGCCAGCAGTGATAGGGGGAGCACAGATACGCAGTATTTT.

This clone was seen only once. The chain uses TRBV3-1 (or the pseudogene TRBV3-2) and TRBJ1-2; TRBD1 matches 7 bases. In germline, CDR1 is LGHDT, CDR2 YNNKEL (reference sequence). J gave up 4 bases and V 0 bases, and 2 bases lay outside the gene matches. CDR3 size: 14 residues. The CDR3 region has the DNA TGTGCCAGCAGCCAAGACGGGACAGTCTATGGCTACACCTTC. As protein: CASSQDGTVYGYTF.

This clone was found once. The rearrangement joins TRBV7-8 to TRBJ1-2; D is possibly TRBD1 (5 bases). The CDR3 contains 16 residues. Germline V CDR1 and CDR2: SGHVS, FQNEAQ. Deletions cut 4 bases from V and 3 bases from J, with 18 bases between. The CDR3 coding sequence is TGTGCCAGCAGCTCCCCTACCAGGGATATTTACTATGGCTACACCTTC. As protein: CASSSPTRDIYYGYTF. The full variable domain, rest sourced from reference TRBV7-8 and TRBJ1-2, is GAGVSQSPRYKVAKRGQDVALRCDPISGHVSLFWYQQALGQGPEFLTYFQNEAQLDKSGLPSDRFFAERPEGSVSTLKIQRTQQEDSAVYLCASSSPTRDIYYGYTFGSGTRLTVV.

The chain uses TRBV5-5 and TRBJ2-3; 10 bases map to TRBD2. This CDR3 comprises 17 residues. V lost 3 bases to trimming and J lost 2 bases; unmatched junction nucleotides: 9. CDR1 is SGHKS, CDR2 YYEKEE, per germline (reference sequence). CDR3 sequence reads: CASSSVALAGDTDTQYF. Written as DNA, the CDR3 is TGTGCCAGCAGCTCTGTGGCCCTAGCGGGAGACACAGATACGCAGTATTTT.

The chain employs TRBV2 and TRBJ1-6; 7 bases match TRBD1. The CDR3 is made up of 16 amino acids. The germline CDR1 and CDR2 sequences are SNHLY and FYNNEI. J lost 3 bases, V lost 4 bases, and 6 bases had no gene match. Here the CDR3 reads CASSVVGGNYNSPLHF. The CDR3 DNA reads TGTGCCAGCAGTGTCGTAGGGGGCAACTATAATTCACCCCTCCACTTT.

The V gene is TRBV9, the J gene TRBJ1-2; 8 bases are a match to TRBD1. The CDR3 runs 15 residues. Germline lookup yields CDR1 SGDLS and CDR2 YYNGEE. V trimming: 0 bases; J trimming: 3 bases; junction bases outside the gene matches: 4. CDR3 coding DNA: TGTGCCAGCAGCGTAGTGGCAGGGGGCTACTATGGCTACACCTTC. Translated: CASSVVAGGYYGYTF.

V is TRBV18 and J is TRBJ2-1; D perhaps matches TRBD2 (6 bases). The CDR3 runs 15 residues. Looked up from germline, CDR1 is KGHSH and CDR2 is LQKENI. Between the trimmed V and J ends, which lost 3 bases and 7 bases, there was a span of 16 bases. The CDR3 nucleotides read TGTGCCAGCTCACCCCCGGGATGGAGGGTGAATGAGCAGTTCTTC. Its protein product is CASSPPGWRVNEQFF.